This is a list of T cell receptor beta chains from one sample in a study of CD8 T cells in Susac syndrome. TCRdb called the immunoSEQ multiplex PCR reads again in MiXCR, with one record for every CDR3 protein. The sample comprises about 150,000 distinct CDR3 sequences, roughly 95% of which are singletons, and about 0.15% rests with the top ten. Sequencing input: CD8+ T cells from PBMCs. Source of these receptors: a human donor with multiple sclerosis. Each CDR3 is given with its conserved first and last residue. Fields, in order: D gene, clone size, J gene, V gene, CDR3 protein, CDR3 DNA. D genes are given only for firm matches. Not all rows give a size; the values are once, few, many and, for expanded clones, a class.

NA,NA,TRBJ2-1,TRBV3-1,CASSSKGNEQFF,TGTGCCAGCAGCTCTAAGGGCAATGAGCAGTTCTTC
NA,NA,TRBJ2-1,TRBV20-1,CSGTSSNEQFF,TGCAGTGGCACTAGCAGCAATGAGCAGTTCTTC
NA,NA,TRBJ1-5,TRBV29-1,CSVITGSNQPQHF,TGCAGCGTCATAACCGGGTCCAATCAGCCCCAGCATTTT
NA,few,TRBJ2-7,TRBV19,CASSPGPNAYEQYF,TGTGCCAGTAGTCCGGGACCAAACGCCTACGAGCAGTACTTC
TRBD1,NA,TRBJ2-7,TRBV13,CASSLTGGIPDEQYF,TGTGCCAGCAGCTTGACAGGGGGGATTCCTGACGAGCAGTACTTC
TRBD1,once,TRBJ1-2,TRBV30,CACQTGDNPRGYTF,TGTGCCTGCCAGACAGGGGACAACCCCCGTGGCTACACCTTC
TRBD1,NA,TRBJ1-5,TRBV6-1,CASSGDRFHYSNQPQHF,TGTGCCAGCAGTGGGGACAGGTTTCATTATAGCAATCAGCCCCAGCATTTT
TRBD1,NA,TRBJ2-1,TRBV29-1,CSVTLRWDRSYNEQFF,TGCAGCGTTACCCTCCGGTGGGACAGGTCCTACAATGAGCAGTTCTTC
NA,NA,TRBJ1-3,TRBV29-1,CSVEQANTIYF,TGCAGCGTTGAACAGGCAAACACCATATATTTT
NA,NA,TRBJ2-6,TRBV7-9,CASSGEAGANVLTF,TGTGCCAGCTCCGGGGAAGCTGGGGCCAACGTCCTGACTTTC
NA,NA,TRBJ1-6,TRBV30,CAWRPLEGHNEPLHF,TGTGCCTGGAGACCGCTCGAGGGCCACAATGAACCCCTCCACTTT
TRBD1,NA,TRBJ2-5,TRBV3-1,CASSRQGARQETQYF,TGTGCCAGCAGCCGACAGGGGGCGCGGCAAGAGACCCAGTACTTC
TRBD2,NA,TRBJ2-2,TRBV12-3/TRBV12-4,CASSPTGGEDTGELFF,TGTGCCAGCAGTCCCACCGGGGGGGAGGACACCGGGGAGCTGTTTTTT
NA,NA,TRBJ1-1,TRBV30,CAWSVGGASNTEAFF,TGTGCCTGGAGTGTTGGGGGGGCTTCGAACACTGAAGCTTTCTTT
TRBD1,NA,TRBJ1-5,TRBV4-1,CASSSDRVDQPQHF,TGCGCCAGCAGCTCGGACAGGGTGGATCAGCCCCAGCATTTT
TRBD2,NA,TRBJ2-3,TRBV20-1,CSARDGPSGEGLGTQYF,TGCAGTGCTAGAGATGGCCCTAGCGGGGAGGGCCTAGGTACGCAGTATTTT
NA,once,TRBJ2-3,TRBV7-8,CASSLRNTDTQYF,TGTGCCAGCAGCTTAAGGAACACAGATACGCAGTATTTT
NA,NA,TRBJ1-2,TRBV29-1,CSVDPGTDYGYTF,TGCAGCGTAGATCCCGGGACGGACTATGGCTACACCTTC
NA,NA,TRBJ2-3,TRBV4-1,CASSQERALDTQYF,TGCGCCAGCAGCCAAGAAAGGGCGCTCGATACGCAGTATTTT
TRBD1,NA,TRBJ1-2,TRBV9,CASSVAGTGINYGYTF,TGTGCCAGCAGCGTTGCCGGGACAGGGATTAACTATGGCTACACCTTC
TRBD1,once,TRBJ2-7,TRBV20-1,CSARDRGLEQYF,TGCAGTGCAAGGGACAGGGGGCTCGAGCAGTACTTC
NA,NA,TRBJ1-6,TRBV5-6,CASSWDWNSPLHF,TGTGCCAGCAGCTGGGACTGGAATTCACCCCTCCACTTT
NA,NA,TRBJ2-6,TRBV15,CATSREEGADGANVLTF,TGTGCCACCAGCAGAGAGGAGGGGGCGGACGGGGCCAACGTCCTGACTTTC
NA,NA,TRBJ1-1,TRBV30,CAWADTEAFF,TGTGCCTGGGCTGACACTGAAGCTTTCTTT
TRBD2,NA,TRBJ2-3,TRBV29-1,CSAAGVGDTQYF,TGCAGCGCCGCGGGGGTGGGAGATACGCAGTATTTT
NA,NA,TRBJ1-2,TRBV25-1,CASSGGQRAANYGYTF,TGTGCCAGCAGTGGGGGCCAGAGGGCCGCTAACTATGGCTACACCTTC
NA,NA,TRBJ2-1,TRBV20-1,CSARGGGTPYNEQFF,TGCAGTGCTAGAGGAGGAGGGACCCCCTACAATGAGCAGTTCTTC
NA,NA,TRBJ2-2,TRBV5-1,CASSLEGGTGELFF,TGCGCCAGCAGCTTGGAAGGCGGGACCGGGGAGCTGTTTTTT
NA,NA,TRBJ2-1,TRBV7-9,CASSPVGGPNNEQFF,TGTGCCAGCAGCCCAGTAGGGGGACCCAACAATGAGCAGTTCTTC
TRBD1,NA,TRBJ1-1,TRBV20-1,CSAGPGQWNTEAFF,TGCAGTGCTGGACCGGGACAGTGGAACACTGAAGCTTTCTTT